This TCR beta chain came from a study of CD8 T cells in Susac syndrome. Blood CD8+ and CD4+ T cells underwent high-throughput TCR beta sequencing. Negative isolation was used for CD8+ and CD4+ T cells and FACS enrichment for TEMRA cells. CDR1 is MGHDK, CDR2 SYGVNS, per germline. The CDR3 consists of 19 residues. V was cut by 1 base and J by 4 bases, with 25 bases left in between. RNA was extracted with the RNeasy kit, and a quantity of roughly 0.5 to 1 ug was reverse transcribed using random hexamers. One entry per CDR3 protein results from TCRdb running MiXCR on the immunoSEQ multiplex PCR reads. The data contain about 210,000 distinct CDR3 sequences, about 93% of them singletons.

Sequenced material: CD4+ T cells from PBMCs. This chain links TRBV25-1 with TRBJ1-2; D may be TRBD1 (6 bases). This clonotype originated in a human donor in good health. The chain's CDR3 is CASSELVVRGQTFFYGYTF. CDR3 DNA sequence: TGTGCCAGCAGTGAATTGGTGGTTCGAGGACAGACCTTCTTCTATGGCTACACCTTC.